This T cell receptor (beta chain) was retrieved from a study of control samples from healthy donors and cancer patients. TCRdb's copy holds only in-frame clones and misses some; the assay was immunoSEQ multiplex PCR. In the table there are 200,000 to 250,000 clones, 85% to 95% of which are singletons. The CDR3 extends over 15 amino acids. The germline V and J ends were trimmed by 2 bases and 1 base, with 8 bases remaining between them. Germline CDR1 MNHEY, CDR2 SVGAGI. The gene calls are TRBV6-5 and TRBJ2-2; no firm D call. The sequencing input was blood. This clonotype was obtained from a man in his fifties in good health. DNA of the CDR3: TGTGCCAGCAGTTACGAGTGGGAGAACACCGGGGAGCTGTTTTTT. Its protein product is CASSYEWENTGELFF.